These 21 T cell receptor beta chains were all obtained from the same sample, sequenced in a study of control samples from healthy donors and cancer patients. Only in-frame clones appear in the TCRdb table, and some are missing; sequencing was by immunoSEQ multiplex PCR. The sample carries 9,500 to 15,000 clones, roughly 94% recorded once. The sequencing input was PBMCs. The source of these receptors is an older man with head and neck cancer.

The chain employs TRBV5-6 and TRBJ2-2; D unresolved. The CDR3 has 15 residues. Trimming took off 0 bases at V and 0 bases at J, with 6 bases between the two ends. CDR1 is SGHDT, CDR2 YYEEEE, per germline. The chain's CDR3 is CASSLVSSNTGELFF. As DNA, the CDR3 is TGTGCCAGCAGCTTGGTCAGTTCGAACACCGGGGAGCTGTTTTTT.

The chain carries TRBV5-5 and TRBJ2-2; 9 positions match TRBD1. Germline V CDR1 and CDR2: SGHKS, YYEKEE (reference sequence). V trimming: 4 bases; J trimming: 4 bases; junction bases outside the gene matches: 5. The CDR3 is 15 residues long. CDR3 region: CASSRGQGGTGELFF. CDR3 sequence (DNA): TGTGCCAGCAGCCGGGGACAGGGAGGCACCGGGGAGCTGTTTTTT.

The chain carries TRBV3-1 (or the pseudogene TRBV3-2) and TRBJ2-5; weak D call: TRBD1 (7 bases). V was cut by 4 bases and J by 3 bases, with 15 bases left in between. CDR1 is LGHDT and CDR2 is YNNKEL in the germline V gene (reference sequence). The CDR3 spans 15 residues. Here the CDR3 reads CASSPEGRGEETQYF. The CDR3 DNA is TGTGCCAGCAGCCCTGAGGGCAGGGGGGAAGAGACCCAGTACTTC.

The rearrangement uses TRBV2 and TRBJ1-2, with TRBD1 matching 8 bases. CDR1 and CDR2 (germline): SNHLY, FYNNEI. V shed 6 bases, J shed 2 bases, and the junction held 2 bases outside the gene matches. This CDR3 is built from 13 residues. The CDR3 sequence is CASRRQGNYGYTF. The CDR3 coding sequence is TGTGCCAGCAGGCGACAGGGGAACTATGGCTACACCTTC.

The sample holds one count of this clone. This chain uses TRBV9 with TRBJ2-2; D is ambiguous. Germline V lookup: CDR1 SGDLS, CDR2 YYNGEE. Between the trimmed V and J ends, which lost 0 bases and 0 bases, there was a span of 9 bases. The CDR3 runs 16 residues. CDR3 DNA sequence: TGTGCCAGCAGCGTAGTACCAGTAGCGAACACCGGGGAGCTGTTTTTT. Translated: CASSVVPVANTGELFF. Complete variable domain (other parts from reference TRBV9 and TRBJ2-2): DSGVTQTPKHLITATGQRVTLRCSPRSGDLSVYWYQQSLDQGLQFLIQYYNGEERAKGNILERFSAQQFPDLHSELNLSSLELGDSALYFCASSVVPVANTGELFFGEGSRLTVL.

This chain joins TRBV28 and TRBJ1-2; D is possibly TRBD1 (6 bases). CDR1 is MDHEN and CDR2 is SYDVKM in the germline V gene. The CDR3 covers 16 residues. The germline V and J ends were trimmed by 6 bases and 2 bases, with 19 bases remaining between them. CDR3 amino acids: CASSYGGGAVNYGYTF. Here the CDR3 DNA reads TGTGCCAGCAGCTACGGGGGGGGCGCGGTAAACTATGGCTACACCTTC.

The chain is built from TRBV25-1 and TRBJ1-1; the D is unclear. Germline CDR1 MGHDK, CDR2 SYGVNS. The CDR3 totals 15 residues. With 6 bases removed from V and 0 bases from J, the gap between germline ends came to 14 bases. The CDR3 here is CASRKNGLLNTEAFF. DNA for the CDR3: TGTGCCAGCAGGAAAAATGGGCTCTTGAACACTGAAGCTTTCTTT.

V is TRBV5-1 and J is TRBJ2-3; 8 nucleotides align to TRBD1. Unmatched junction bases numbered 7, after V lost 4 bases and J lost 0 bases. This CDR3 region has 16 residues. Germline values: CDR1 SGHRS, CDR2 YFSETQ. The CDR3: CASSRRTGTSTDTQYF. CDR3 sequence (DNA): TGCGCCAGCAGCAGGAGGACAGGGACTAGCACAGATACGCAGTATTTT.

The genes are TRBV5-1 and TRBJ2-2; D is unresolved. V lost 4 bases and J 5 bases, leaving 15 bases between the germline ends. This CDR3 spans 15 amino acids. Germline CDR1 and CDR2: SGHRS and YFSETQ. The CDR3 sequence: CASSPMSGGTGELFF. CDR3 DNA sequence: TGCGCCAGCAGCCCCATGTCCGGCGGTACCGGGGAGCTGTTTTTT.

The V and J genes are TRBV6-6 and TRBJ1-5; D remains ambiguous. The CDR3 has 11 amino acids. The germline V gene encodes CDR1 MNHNY and CDR2 SVGAGI (reference sequence). Trimming stripped 5 bases from V and 7 bases from J, with 6 bases between. The CDR3 sequence is CASSPGQPQHF. In DNA, the CDR3 is TGTGCCAGCAGTCCGGGGCAGCCCCAGCATTTT.

The rearrangement joins TRBV28 to TRBJ1-2; D might be TRBD1 (5 bases). CDR3 length: 13 amino acids. V gave up 6 bases and J gave up 8 bases, with 16 bases separating them. Looked up from germline, CDR1 is MDHEN and CDR2 is SYDVKM. CDR3 DNA: TGTGCCAGCAGCCGGGACCGGATCAGGGGCTACACCTTC. Translating gives CASSRDRIRGYTF.

Of note for this clone: This sample includes further DNA sequences coding for the same CDR3. This chain joins TRBV18 and TRBJ1-1, with D perhaps TRBD1 (6 bases). Trimming took off 3 bases at V and 6 bases at J, with 14 bases between the two ends. The germline CDR1 and CDR2 sequences are KGHSH and LQKENI. The CDR3 is made up of 14 amino acids. For the CDR3, the DNA is TGTGCCAGCTCACCGGGCGGGGGCGCGGCTGAAGCTTTCTTT. It translates to CASSPGGGAAEAFF.

The chain recombines TRBV20-1 with TRBJ1-1; D perhaps matches TRBD1 (5 bases). The CDR3 length is 14 residues. Per the germline V gene, CDR1 is DFQATT and CDR2 is SNEGSKA (reference sequence). V was cut by 3 bases and J by 6 bases, with 17 bases left in between. This chain's CDR3 is CSASRPGILAEAFF. As DNA, the CDR3 is TGCAGTGCTAGTAGGCCAGGGATCTTGGCTGAAGCTTTCTTT.

The chain is built from TRBV11-2 and TRBJ2-6; perhaps TRBD2 as D (5 bases). This CDR3 has 17 amino acids. Germline lookup yields CDR1 SGHAT and CDR2 FQNNGV. V gave up 4 bases and J gave up 4 bases, with 17 bases separating them. The CDR3 region is CASSSPQRTRGANVLTF. CDR3 sequence (DNA): TGTGCCAGCAGCTCCCCGCAAAGAACTAGGGGGGCCAACGTCCTGACTTTC.

This chain uses TRBV2 with TRBJ1-2; possibly TRBD1 for D (6 bases). The CDR3 runs to 14 residues. Deletions cut 7 bases from V and 4 bases from J, with 16 bases between. Per the germline V gene, CDR1 is SNHLY and CDR2 is FYNNEI. This CDR3 is CASNWDTSSYGYTF. CDR3 DNA: TGTGCCAGCAATTGGGACACCTCTTCCTATGGCTACACCTTC.

The chain uses TRBV21-1 and TRBJ1-2. TRBV21-1 is marked as a pseudogene. The CDR3 is made up of 15 amino acids. The CDR3 protein is CASSKVGNRGYGYTF. CDR3 nucleotides: TGTGCCAGCAGCAAAGTGGGAAATCGGGGCTATGGCTACACCTTC.

The V and J genes are TRBV25-1 and TRBJ1-1; TRBD1 agrees at 7 bases. The CDR3 runs to 15 residues. Per the germline V gene, CDR1 is MGHDK and CDR2 is SYGVNS. Trimming took 1 base from V and 6 from J; bases not matched to a gene: 8. CDR3 sequence (DNA): TGTGCCAGCAGTGAATCGAGGGGGCATTTGGCTGAAGCTTTCTTT. Protein: CASSESRGHLAEAFF. The whole variable domain, remainder taken from reference TRBV25-1 and TRBJ1-1, is EADIYQTPRYLVIGTGKKITLECSQTMGHDKMYWYQQDPGMELHLIHYSYGVNSTEKGDLSSESTVSRIRTEHFPLTLESARPSHTSQYLCASSESRGHLAEAFFGQGTRLTVV.

This chain uses TRBV10-1 with TRBJ2-5; D remains unclear. Between the trimmed V and J ends, which lost 6 bases and 5 bases, there was a span of 13 bases. The CDR3 totals 13 residues. Germline V CDR1 and CDR2: WNHNN, SYGVQD (reference sequence). The CDR3 coding sequence is TGCGCCAGCAGCGGCCAACGCAGGGAGACCCAGTACTTC. This codes for CASSGQRRETQYF.

The chain carries TRBV5-1 and TRBJ1-3, with unresolved D. Germline CDR1 and CDR2: SGHRS and YFSETQ. The CDR3 sequence is 13 residues long. The V end lost 2 bases, the J end lost 3 bases, and 6 bases lay between the germline ends. This CDR3 is CASSLTFGNTIYF. Written as DNA, the CDR3 is TGCGCCAGCAGCTTAACGTTTGGAAACACCATATATTTT.

V is TRBV18 and J is TRBJ2-2; 7 bases align to TRBD2. The germline gives CDR1 KGHSH, CDR2 LQKENI. After removal of 4 bases from V and 3 bases from J, the junction contained 2 bases not matched to a gene. There are 14 residues in the CDR3. Here the CDR3 reads CASSLRGDTGELFF. CDR3 sequence (DNA): TGTGCCAGCTCACTACGGGGGGACACCGGGGAGCTGTTTTTT.

The chain has TRBV30 and TRBJ2-3, with 8 bases lining up with TRBD2. The trim removed 5 bases at V and 4 bases at J, leaving 8 bases unmatched. Germline values: CDR1 GTSNPN, CDR2 SVGIG (reference sequence). CDR3 length equals 14 residues. The DNA of the CDR3 is TGTGCCTGGGAGTACAACGGGGGGGCAGATACGCAGTATTTT. This translates into CAWEYNGGADTQYF.